The 23 T cell receptor beta chains below were found in one sample sequenced in a study of regulatory T cells in long-lasting Graves disease. Combining iRepertoire HTBI primers with Arm-PCR of CDR3 regions, the authors built TCR beta libraries. TCRdb ran MiXCR on the multiplex PCR reads and lists one entry per CDR3 protein. Here the sample spans hundreds of thousands of distinct CDR3 sequences, roughly a fifth being singletons. Time point indicated: persistent/refractory GD, antithyroid drugs over 5 years with positive TRAb. There was RNA extracted from PBMCs, and the TCR library was made from it. The sample here was peripheral blood mononuclear cells (PBMCs), taken when the disease was refractory, from a patient treated with antithyroid drugs. These receptors all come from a female donor with Graves disease.

Ten or more counts support this clonotype. CDR3 in amino acids: CASSFSSNTGELFF. CDR3 sequence (DNA): TGTGCCAGCAGTTTCTCCAGTAACACCGGGGAGCTGTTTTTT. The rearrangement joins TRBV28 to TRBJ2-2; D not certain. V lost 3 bases, J lost 2 bases, and 7 bases lay in between. CDR1 and CDR2 from the germline V gene are MDHEN and SYDVKM. CDR3 length: 14 residues. Looking up the rest from reference TRBV28 and TRBJ2-2 gives the full variable domain: DVKVTQSSRYLVKRTGEKVFLECVQDMDHENMFWYRQDPGLGLRLIYFSYDVKMKEKGDIPEGYSVSREKKERFSLILESASTNQTSMYLCASSFSSNTGELFFGEGSRLTVL.

The gene calls are TRBV19 and TRBJ2-7; D gene unclear. V was pared by 5 bases and J by 3 bases, with 11 bases between. This CDR3 has 13 amino acids. CDR1 LNHDA and CDR2 SQIVND come from the germline V gene (reference sequence). The CDR3, as DNA: TGTGCCAGTAGTGAGACACCTGACTACGAGCAGTACTTC. Its translation: CASSETPDYEQYF.

Many counts were recorded for this clonotype. The genes are TRBV27 and TRBJ2-3; 10 nucleotides align to TRBD2. Germline CDR1 MNHEY, CDR2 SMNVEV (reference sequence). The CDR3 has 15 amino acids. The trim removed 4 bases at V and 2 bases at J, leaving 3 bases unmatched. The CDR3 reads CASSWTSGTTDTQYF. Written as DNA, the CDR3 is TGTGCCAGCAGTTGGACTAGCGGCACCACAGATACGCAGTATTTT.

The V call is TRBV20-1, the J call TRBJ2-2, with TRBD2 matching over 8 bases. The CDR3 sequence is 14 residues long. Germline-derived CDR1 and CDR2 are DFQATT and SNEGSKA (reference sequence). Trimming took 0 bases from V and 8 from J; bases not matched to a gene: 5. CDR3 amino acids: CSARDWRGRGELFF. The CDR3 bases are TGCAGTGCTAGAGATTGGCGCGGGAGGGGGGAGCTGTTTTTT.

The rearrangement uses TRBV7-3 and TRBJ2-1; possible D gene TRBD1, 5 bases. The CDR3 contains 15 residues. Trimming pared 2 bases from V and 5 bases from J, leaving 13 bases between. CDR1 is SGHTA, CDR2 FQGTGA, per germline. The CDR3 bases are TGTGCCAGCAGCTTATCTGGGCAGGGCCACAATGAGCAGTTCTTC. It codes for CASSLSGQGHNEQFF.

This clonotype was detected many times. The chain has TRBV28 and TRBJ2-5, with unresolved D. Trimming took 7 bases from V and 5 from J, leaving 11 bases between them. The CDR3 is made up of 12 amino acids. Germline V CDR1 and CDR2: MDHEN, SYDVKM. CDR3 loop: CASMDRAETQYF. The DNA for the CDR3 is TGTGCCAGCATGGACCGGGCGGAGACCCAGTACTTC.

This clonotype has at least ten counts. The rearrangement joins TRBV3-1 to TRBJ1-5; D unclear. CDR1 is LGHDT and CDR2 is YNNKEL in the germline V gene (reference sequence). The CDR3 extends over 15 amino acids. Trimming stripped 1 base from V and 2 bases from J, with 9 bases between. DNA for the CDR3: TGTGCCAGCAGCCAAGGGGTAAATGGCAATCAGCCCCAGCATTTT. It yields the protein CASSQGVNGNQPQHF.

Comments on this clonotype: Since a much larger clone is just one base distant, this may be a read error. This chain connects TRBV28 to TRBJ2-5; 10 bases align to TRBD2. This CDR3 spans 16 amino acids. Germline values: CDR1 MDHEN, CDR2 SYDVKM. CDR3 sequence reads: CANSLGPSGGSGTQYF. The DNA for the CDR3 is TGTGCCAACAGTTTAGGCCCTAGCGGGGGTAGCGGGACCCAGTACTTC.

This clonotype was picked up a small number of times. The CDR3 protein is CASGEGGSYEQYF. In DNA, the CDR3 is TGTGCCAGCGGGGAGGGAGGTTCCTACGAGCAGTACTTC. The chain has TRBV27 and TRBJ2-7, with 7 bases matching TRBD2. The germline gives CDR1 MNHEY, CDR2 SMNVEV (reference sequence). The V segment lost 8 bases and the J segment 1 base; nucleotides outside the gene matches: 5. The CDR3 totals 13 residues.

The chain is built from TRBV7-2 and TRBJ2-1; a weak D match, TRBD2 (5 bases). CDR3 length equals 13 residues. From germline, CDR1 is SGHTA and CDR2 FQGNSA. Trimming took off 9 bases at V and 2 bases at J, with 11 bases between the two ends. CDR3 sequence: CASGRAPYNEQFF. For the CDR3, the DNA is TGTGCCAGTGGGCGGGCCCCCTACAATGAGCAGTTCTTC.

CDR3 coding DNA: TGTGCCAGCAGCGGAGACGGGAGTGTAGAGACCCAGTACTTC. It translates to CASSGDGSVETQYF. The V and J genes are TRBV9 and TRBJ2-5; weak D call: TRBD2 (6 bases). Trimming stripped 3 bases from V and 4 bases from J, with 13 bases between. Germline V gives CDR1 SGDLS, CDR2 YYNGEE. This CDR3 has 14 residues.

A few counts support this clonotype. V gene TRBV3-1 combines with J gene TRBJ1-5; the D is unclear. V was pared by 4 bases and J by 5 bases, with 12 bases between. The germline V gene encodes CDR1 LGHDT and CDR2 YNNKEL (reference sequence). The CDR3 totals 14 residues. CDR3 protein: CASSPDGGDQPQHF. DNA for the CDR3: TGTGCCAGCAGCCCCGACGGTGGGGATCAGCCCCAGCATTTT.

The rearrangement links TRBV5-1 to TRBJ2-7, with 8 bases fitting TRBD1. J gave up 3 bases and V 6 bases, and 14 bases lay outside the gene matches. The germline gives CDR1 SGHRS, CDR2 YFSETQ. The CDR3 covers 16 residues. The CDR3 sequence is CASKAGGSLSGYEQYF. DNA for the CDR3: TGCGCCAGCAAAGCAGGGGGCTCCCTATCGGGCTACGAGCAGTACTTC.

The rearrangement links TRBV4-2 to TRBJ2-3; D is perhaps TRBD2 (7 bases). The V gene lost 2 bases and the J gene lost 2 bases, with 17 bases spanning the gap. Germline V gene sequence: CDR1 LGHNA, CDR2 YNFKEQ. The CDR3 loop spans 17 amino acids. The CDR3 here is CASSQSVGGGYTDTQYF. DNA for the CDR3: TGTGCCAGCAGCCAATCGGTCGGCGGGGGCTACACAGATACGCAGTATTTT.

This clonotype was observed once. The chain links TRBV20-1 to TRBJ2-7; 11 nucleotides line up with TRBD2. V was clipped by 3 bases and J by 5 bases; unmatched bases: 18. From germline, CDR1 is DFQATT and CDR2 SNEGSKA (reference sequence). This CDR3 has 18 amino acids. CDR3 region: CSASSGGQLAGVLHEQYF. The DNA for the CDR3 is TGCAGTGCTAGTTCGGGCGGTCAACTAGCGGGAGTTTTACACGAGCAGTACTTC.

The V and J genes are TRBV28 and TRBJ2-3; TRBD2 matches 10 bases. This CDR3 region has 17 residues. With V trimmed by 4 bases and J by 2 bases, 9 bases remained unmatched. The germline gives CDR1 MDHEN, CDR2 SYDVKM. CDR3 coding DNA: TGTGCCAGCAGTTCTCATGCTAGCGGGGGTGACACAGATACGCAGTATTTT. Residues: CASSSHASGGDTDTQYF.

This clonotype was seen only a few times. The chain joins TRBV20-1 to TRBJ2-5; a possible D gene is TRBD1 (5 bases). This CDR3 has 15 residues. From germline, CDR1 is DFQATT and CDR2 SNEGSKA (reference sequence). The V gene lost 5 bases and the J gene lost 4 bases, with 20 bases spanning the gap. CDR3 in DNA: TGCAGTGCTCTTCCAGGGATCTCTTTGCGAGAGACCCAGTACTTC. This sequence encodes CSALPGISLRETQYF.

This clonotype was recorded many times. The genes are TRBV12-3 or TRBV12-4 and TRBJ1-1; D possibly corresponds to TRBD1 (5 bases). The CDR3 is 13 residues long. The V end was cut by 5 bases, the J end by 11 bases, with 18 bases between. The CDR3 region has the DNA TGTGCCAGCAGTAAAGACGGGGCTAGCATGGCTTTCTTT. Translated: CASSKDGASMAFF.

There are a few counts of this clonotype. A much larger clone sits a single nucleotide away, making a read error possible. DNA for the CDR3: TGTGCCATCAGTGAAAGGGCAGCCGCTAACTATGGCTACACCTTC. Its protein product is CAISERAAANYGYTF. The chain links TRBV10-3 to TRBJ1-2; D gene ambiguous. The CDR3 runs 15 residues. V shed 3 bases and J shed 0 bases, with 11 bases lying between them. Germline V CDR1 and CDR2: ENHRY, SYGVKD.

J is TRBJ2-1 and V is TRBV28, with D perhaps matching TRBD1 (6 bases). With 2 bases removed from V and 5 bases from J, the gap between germline ends came to 16 bases. CDR1 MDHEN and CDR2 SYDVKM come from the germline V gene. The CDR3 has 16 residues. The DNA for the CDR3 is TGTGCCAGCAGTTTAAGGTGGGCGACAGGTAACAATGAGCAGTTCTTC. Protein product: CASSLRWATGNNEQFF.

This clonotype was seen repeatedly, ten times or more. The CDR3 nucleotides read TGTGCCAGCAACCCAGGGACGTTCCAAGAGACCCAGTACTTC. Protein: CASNPGTFQETQYF. The chain links TRBV28 to TRBJ2-5, with D possibly called TRBD1 or TRBD2 (5 bases each). The V gene's germline CDR1 is MDHEN and CDR2 SYDVKM. This CDR3 contains 14 residues. Trimming stripped 7 bases from V and 1 base from J, with 13 bases between.

This clonotype was seen a handful of times. The chain carries TRBV20-1 and TRBJ2-7, with D tentatively TRBD1 or TRBD2 (7 bases each). The germline V and J ends were trimmed by 5 bases and 3 bases, with 17 bases remaining between them. The CDR3 covers 14 residues. Per the germline V gene, CDR1 is DFQATT and CDR2 is SNEGSKA (reference sequence). CDR3 in DNA: TGCAGTGCTCCTCAGGGAGGGGGCTACTACGAGCAGTACTTC. It is translated as CSAPQGGGYYEQYF.

This clonotype was seen a few times. The V call is TRBV4-1, the J call TRBJ2-5; 10 bases fit TRBD2. CDR3 length: 16 amino acids. The V gene end was trimmed by 3 bases and the J gene end by 5 bases; junction bases not matched to a gene: 9. CDR1 is MGHRA and CDR2 is YSYEKL in the germline V gene. The CDR3 DNA reads TGCGCCAGCAGCCAGGCCGGACTAGCGGAGTGGGAGACCCAGTACTTC. Protein: CASSQAGLAEWETQYF.